This TCR beta chain appears in the sequencing data of a study of early T cells in non-severe SARS-CoV-2 infection. The CDR3 totals 14 residues. The V gene's germline CDR1 is SGHVS and CDR2 FQNEAQ. With 0 bases removed from V and 1 base from J, the gap between germline ends came to 6 bases. TCRdb re-derived calls from the 5' RACE reads in MiXCR, one entry per CDR3 protein. The table includes tens of thousands of distinct CDR3 sequences, 4% to 5.5% detected once. The sequenced sample consisted of whole blood. The chain links TRBV7-8 to TRBJ1-1; D is unclear. The sequence was collected from an adult who was a healthcare worker with PCR-confirmed SARS-CoV-2 infection or an uninfected control (not recorded which). The CDR3 bases are TGTGCCAGCAGCTTAGCGGGCCGGAACACTGAAGCTTTCTTT. Protein: CASSLAGRNTEAFF.